The text below deals with one T cell receptor beta chain. Its specificity is not known. TCRdb re-called the 5' RACE reads with MiXCR, one entry per CDR3 protein. Of roughly 350,000 distinct CDR3 sequences in the sample, roughly 8% were seen once. Germline V gives CDR1 MNHEY, CDR2 SVGAGI. This CDR3 has 16 amino acids. Trimming removed 0 bases from V and 2 bases from J; junction bases left unmatched: 6. The data originate from a study of CD8 T cells in ankylosing spondylitis. Study-level points and caveats: A TCR beta motif of eight highly homologous variants appeared characteristic of ankylosing spondylitis blood.

The sequencing input was blood, either unsorted or a sorted T cell fraction (not recorded which). The rearrangement uses TRBV6-5 and TRBJ2-7; 8 nucleotides agree with TRBD1. The origin of this receptor is a male donor with ankylosing spondylitis. The CDR3, as DNA: TGTGCCAGCAGTTACTCGACAGGGGTCCCACCCTACGAGCAGTACTTC. Its translation: CASSYSTGVPPYEQYF.